The clone carrying this T cell receptor (beta chain) has a handful of counts. The antigen is unknown. The method was immunoSEQ multiplex PCR; TCRdb's version includes in-frame clones alone and lacks a portion of them. The repertoire holds 68,000 or so clones, with more than 70% as singletons. V lost 4 bases and J lost 6; bases outside the gene matches: 5. This CDR3 spans 13 amino acids. Germline-derived CDR1 and CDR2 are SNHLY and FYNNEI. This record comes from a study of cytomegalovirus exposure and HLA in healthy donors. Study-level information: The 90 to 150 validation repertoires matched the approximately 700 first-cohort repertoires in platform, a later analysis reported. Whole-study results and caveats: Rare sequences made up most TCRs, while some public TCRs were found in many donors. Cytomegalovirus-associated status was assigned to 150 to 200 TCR beta chains. Specificity for CMV antigens was confirmed in vitro for a few of the CMV-associated chains.

The sequenced material came from PBMCs. The clonotype originates from a woman aged 18-29 years in good health and CMV-seronegative. The rearrangement links TRBV2 to TRBJ1-2; 7 bases are shared with TRBD1. The CDR3 bases are TGTGCCAGCAGTGCACAGGGGCCGGATGGCTACACCTTC. It yields the protein CASSAQGPDGYTF.